The clone carrying this T cell receptor (beta chain) appeared many times. Its specificity is not known. This specimen belongs to a study of T cells in Graves' hyperthyroidism and ophthalmopathy. Study observations and caveats: Ophthalmopathy prediction by the model preceded onset by a median approximately six months. Expanded thyroid clonotypes (above 0.001) were mostly also found in blood.

Trimming left V 0 bases short and J 7 bases short, with 8 bases between. The CDR3 totals 12 residues. Germline assignment: CDR1 GTSNPN and CDR2 SVGIG (reference sequence). Exclusion followed for patients with uncontrolled infection, other autoimmune disease, pregnancy or lactation. Clinicians diagnosed patients from clinical symptoms, serum thyroxine and TRAb, thyroid ultrasound and orbital computed tomography. Amplification of TCR beta CDR3 regions used RNA as the template. The HTBI set primed first-round TCR CDR3 RT-PCR. TCRdb reanalysed the multiplex PCR reads using MiXCR and keeps one entry per CDR3 protein. The sample records 600,000 or so distinct CDR3 sequences, 13% to 15% being singletons.

Input material: blood. The chain is built from TRBV30 and TRBJ2-3, with D perhaps TRBD2 (6 bases). The receptor was derived from a woman aged 18 to 35 with Graves' ophthalmopathy. The CDR3 coding sequence is TGTGCCTGGAGTGTACGGGGGTATACGCAGTATTTT. This gives the protein CAWSVRGYTQYF.